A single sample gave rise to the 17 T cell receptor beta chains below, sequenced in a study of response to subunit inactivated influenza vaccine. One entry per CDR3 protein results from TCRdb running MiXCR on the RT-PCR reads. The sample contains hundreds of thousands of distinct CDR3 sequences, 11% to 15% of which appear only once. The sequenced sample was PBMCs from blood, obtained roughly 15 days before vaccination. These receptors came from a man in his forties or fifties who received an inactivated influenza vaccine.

The CDR3: CSVARGVGDIQYF. The CDR3 DNA reads as TGCAGCGTTGCGCGGGGAGTGGGGGACATTCAGTACTTC. The chain combines TRBV29-1 with TRBJ2-4; weak D call: TRBD2 (6 bases). Germline CDR1 SQVTM, CDR2 ANQGSEA. The CDR3 extends over 13 amino acids. V was shortened by 4 bases and J by 8 bases, with 15 bases between the two germline ends. The variable domain in full, completed from reference TRBV29-1 and TRBJ2-4, reads SAVISQKPSRDICQRGTSLTIQCQVDSQVTMMFWYRQQPGQSLTLIATANQGSEATYESGFVIDKFPISRPNLTFSTLTVSNMSPEDSSIYLCSVARGVGDIQYFGAGTRLSVL.

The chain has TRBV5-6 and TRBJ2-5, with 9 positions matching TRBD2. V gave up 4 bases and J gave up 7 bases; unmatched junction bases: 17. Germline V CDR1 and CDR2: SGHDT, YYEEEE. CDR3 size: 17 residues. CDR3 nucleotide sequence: TGTGCCAGCAGCCTAAATTCGGCGGGGGGGCCCGACGTGACCCAGTACTTC. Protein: CASSLNSAGGPDVTQYF.

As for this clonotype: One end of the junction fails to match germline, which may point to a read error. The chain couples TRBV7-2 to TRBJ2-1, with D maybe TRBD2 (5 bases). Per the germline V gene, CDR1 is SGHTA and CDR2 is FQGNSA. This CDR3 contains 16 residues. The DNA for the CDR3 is TGTGCCAGCAGCATCATAGCGTCGAGCTCCTACAAGGAGCAGTTCTTC. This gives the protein CASSIIASSSYKEQFF. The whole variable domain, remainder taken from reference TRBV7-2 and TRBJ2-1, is GAGVSQSPSNKVTEKGKDVELRCDPISGHTALYWYRQSLGQGLEFLIYFQGNSAPDKSGLPSDRFSAERTGGSVSTLTIQRTQQEDSAVYLCASSIIASSSYKEQFFGPGTRLTVL.

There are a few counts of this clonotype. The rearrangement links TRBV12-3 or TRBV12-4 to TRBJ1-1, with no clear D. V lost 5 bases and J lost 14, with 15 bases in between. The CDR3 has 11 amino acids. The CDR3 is CASSPGSATFF. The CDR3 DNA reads TGTGCCAGCAGTCCTGGTTCAGCGACCTTCTTT.

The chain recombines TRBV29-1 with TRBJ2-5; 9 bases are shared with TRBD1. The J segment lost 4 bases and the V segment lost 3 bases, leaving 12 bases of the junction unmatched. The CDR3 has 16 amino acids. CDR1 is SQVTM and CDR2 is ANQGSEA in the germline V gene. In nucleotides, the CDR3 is TGCAGCGTTGATTTAACAGGGGGCGCAGGGGGAGAGACCCAGTACTTC. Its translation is CSVDLTGGAGGETQYF.

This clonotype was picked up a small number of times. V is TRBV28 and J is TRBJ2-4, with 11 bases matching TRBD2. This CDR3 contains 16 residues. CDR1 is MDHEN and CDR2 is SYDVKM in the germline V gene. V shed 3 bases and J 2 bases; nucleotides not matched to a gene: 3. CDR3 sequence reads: CASSFIAGGPKNIQYF. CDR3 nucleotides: TGTGCCAGCAGTTTCATAGCGGGAGGGCCCAAAAACATTCAGTACTTC.

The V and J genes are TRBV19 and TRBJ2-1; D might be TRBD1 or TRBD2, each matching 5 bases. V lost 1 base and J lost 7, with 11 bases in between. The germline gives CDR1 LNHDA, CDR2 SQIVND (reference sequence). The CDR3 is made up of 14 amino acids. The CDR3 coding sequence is TGTGCCAGTAGTATAGGGGGGACGTGGAATGAGCAGTTCTTC. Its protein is CASSIGGTWNEQFF.

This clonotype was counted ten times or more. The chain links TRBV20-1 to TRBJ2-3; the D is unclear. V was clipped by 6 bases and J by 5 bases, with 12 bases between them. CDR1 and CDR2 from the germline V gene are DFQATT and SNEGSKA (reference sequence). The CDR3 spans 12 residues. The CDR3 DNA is TGCAGTGCACACGACCACAGAGATACGCAGTATTTT. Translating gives CSAHDHRDTQYF.

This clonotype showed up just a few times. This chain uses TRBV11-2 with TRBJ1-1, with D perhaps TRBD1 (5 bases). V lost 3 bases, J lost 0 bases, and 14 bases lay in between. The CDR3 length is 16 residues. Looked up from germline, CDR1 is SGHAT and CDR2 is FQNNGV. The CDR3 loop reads CASSFWGLRVNTEAFF. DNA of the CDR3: TGTGCCAGCAGCTTTTGGGGGTTAAGGGTGAACACTGAAGCTTTCTTT.

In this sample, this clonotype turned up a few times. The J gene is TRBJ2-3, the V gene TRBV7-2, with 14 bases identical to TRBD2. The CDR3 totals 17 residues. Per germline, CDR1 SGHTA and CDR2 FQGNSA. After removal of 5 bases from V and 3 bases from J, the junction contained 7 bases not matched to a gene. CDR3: CASSKTWTSGRTDTQYF. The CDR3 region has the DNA TGTGCCAGCAGCAAAACTTGGACTAGCGGGAGGACAGATACGCAGTATTTT.

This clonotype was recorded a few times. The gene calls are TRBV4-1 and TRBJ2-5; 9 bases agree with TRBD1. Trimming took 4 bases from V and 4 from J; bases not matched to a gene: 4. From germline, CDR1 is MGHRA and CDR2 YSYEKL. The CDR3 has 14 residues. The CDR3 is CASSLGQGIETQYF. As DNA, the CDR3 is TGCGCCAGCAGCCTCGGACAGGGGATAGAGACCCAGTACTTC.

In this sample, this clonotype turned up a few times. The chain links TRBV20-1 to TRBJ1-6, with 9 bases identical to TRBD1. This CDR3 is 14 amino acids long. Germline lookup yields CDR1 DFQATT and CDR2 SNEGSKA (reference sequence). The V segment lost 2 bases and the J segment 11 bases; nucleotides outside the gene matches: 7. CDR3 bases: TGCAGTGCTAGACCGGGACAGGGTAGGACACCCCTCCACTTT. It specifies CSARPGQGRTPLHF.

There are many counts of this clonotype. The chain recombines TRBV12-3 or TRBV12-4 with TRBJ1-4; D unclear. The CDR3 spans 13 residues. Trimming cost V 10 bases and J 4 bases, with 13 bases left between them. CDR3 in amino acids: CATSNGFNEKLFF. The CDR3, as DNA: TGTGCCACCTCCAACGGGTTTAATGAAAAACTGTTTTTT.

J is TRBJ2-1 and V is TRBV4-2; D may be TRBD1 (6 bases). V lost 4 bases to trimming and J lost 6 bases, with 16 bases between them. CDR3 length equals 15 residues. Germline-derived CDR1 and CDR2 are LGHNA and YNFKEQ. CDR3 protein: CASSPRADRLNEQFF. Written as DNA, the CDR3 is TGTGCCAGCAGCCCAAGAGCTGACAGGCTCAATGAGCAGTTCTTC.

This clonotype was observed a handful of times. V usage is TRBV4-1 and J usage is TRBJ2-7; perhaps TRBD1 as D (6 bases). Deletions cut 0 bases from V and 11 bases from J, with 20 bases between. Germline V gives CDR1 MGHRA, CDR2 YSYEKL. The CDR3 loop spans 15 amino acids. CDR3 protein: CASSQEIGGPSRKYF. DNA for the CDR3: TGCGCCAGCAGCCAAGAGATAGGGGGACCCTCCAGAAAGTACTTC.

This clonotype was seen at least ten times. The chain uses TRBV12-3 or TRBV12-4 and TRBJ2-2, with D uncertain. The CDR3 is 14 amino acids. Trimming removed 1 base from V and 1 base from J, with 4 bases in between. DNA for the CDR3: TGTGCCAGCAGTTTAGGGCAGAACACCGGGGAGCTGTTTTTT. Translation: CASSLGQNTGELFF.

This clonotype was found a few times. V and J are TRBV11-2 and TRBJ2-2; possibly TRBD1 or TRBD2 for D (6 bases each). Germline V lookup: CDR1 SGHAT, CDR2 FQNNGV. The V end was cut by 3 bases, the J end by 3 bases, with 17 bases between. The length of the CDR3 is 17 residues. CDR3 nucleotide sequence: TGTGCCAGCAGCTTTTCATTAAGGGGGGCGCACACCGGGGAGCTGTTTTTT. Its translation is CASSFSLRGAHTGELFF.